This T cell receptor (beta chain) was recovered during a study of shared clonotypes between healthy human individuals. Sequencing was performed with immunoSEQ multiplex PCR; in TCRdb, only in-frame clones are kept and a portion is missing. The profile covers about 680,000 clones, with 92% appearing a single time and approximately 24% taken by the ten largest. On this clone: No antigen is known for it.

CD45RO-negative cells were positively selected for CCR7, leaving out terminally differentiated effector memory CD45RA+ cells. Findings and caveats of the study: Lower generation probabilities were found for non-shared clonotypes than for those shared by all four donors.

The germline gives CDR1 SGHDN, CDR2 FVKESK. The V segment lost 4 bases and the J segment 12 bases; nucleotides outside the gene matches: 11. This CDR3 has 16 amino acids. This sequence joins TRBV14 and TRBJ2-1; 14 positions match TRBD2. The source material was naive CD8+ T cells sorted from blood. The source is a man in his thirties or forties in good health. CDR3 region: CASSPRSGLAGVGQFF. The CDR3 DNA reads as TGTGCCAGCAGCCCTCGGTCGGGACTAGCGGGAGTAGGGCAGTTCTTC.